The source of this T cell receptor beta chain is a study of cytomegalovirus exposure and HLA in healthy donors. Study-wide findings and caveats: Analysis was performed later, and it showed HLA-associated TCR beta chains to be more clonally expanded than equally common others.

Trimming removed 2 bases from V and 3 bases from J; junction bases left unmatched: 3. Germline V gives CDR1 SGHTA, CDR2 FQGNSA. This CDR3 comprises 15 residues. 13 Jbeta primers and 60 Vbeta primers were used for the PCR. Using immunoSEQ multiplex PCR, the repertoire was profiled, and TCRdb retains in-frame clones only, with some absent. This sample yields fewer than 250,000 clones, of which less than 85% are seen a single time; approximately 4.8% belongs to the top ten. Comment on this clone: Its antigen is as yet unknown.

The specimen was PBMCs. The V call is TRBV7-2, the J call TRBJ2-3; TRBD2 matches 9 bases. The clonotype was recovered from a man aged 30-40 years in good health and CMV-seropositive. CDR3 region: CASSLWGLATDTQYF. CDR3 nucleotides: TGTGCCAGCAGCTTATGGGGACTAGCAACAGATACGCAGTATTTT.